These 22 T cell receptor beta chains share one sample of origin, sequenced in a study of T cells and copy number aberrations in small-cell lung cancer. Profiled with immunoSEQ multiplex PCR; TCRdb holds only in-frame clones, not every one. The sample holds about 500 clones, roughly 82% seen once. The sample consisted of tumor tissue. These TCRs come from a man in his 60s with small cell lung cancer.

The table lists this clone with a few counts. The chain joins TRBV9 to TRBJ2-1, with D unresolved. Per the germline V gene, CDR1 is SGDLS and CDR2 is YYNGEE. This CDR3 is 11 amino acids long. Between the trimmed V and J ends, which lost 3 bases and 9 bases, there was a span of 7 bases. The CDR3 region is CASSAQSEQFF. For the CDR3, the DNA is TGTGCCAGCAGCGCACAGAGTGAGCAGTTCTTC.

The V and J genes are TRBV2 and TRBJ2-7, with TRBD1 matching 7 bases. The trim removed 6 bases at V and 2 bases at J, leaving 16 bases unmatched. Germline CDR1 SNHLY, CDR2 FYNNEI. CDR3 length: 17 residues. Here the CDR3 reads CASRDRRGTAVAYEQYF. Written as DNA, the CDR3 is TGTGCCAGCAGAGACAGAAGGGGGACAGCAGTAGCCTACGAGCAGTACTTC.

There are a few counts of this clone. The chain recombines TRBV20-1 with TRBJ2-1, with D hard to call. The CDR3 covers 11 residues. Germline CDR1 and CDR2: DFQATT and SNEGSKA (reference sequence). CDR3 residues: CRVGSYNEQFF. CDR3 sequence (DNA): TGCAGAGTGGGTTCCTACAATGAGCAGTTCTTC.

The rearrangement links TRBV15 to TRBJ2-7; D not resolved. The germline V gene encodes CDR1 LNHNV and CDR2 YYDKDF (reference sequence). Trimming removed 0 bases at V and 1 base at J, with 10 bases between. The CDR3 runs to 15 residues. CDR3 sequence (DNA): TGTGCCACCAGCAGAGAAGGCGCGAAGTCCTACGAGCAGTACTTC. Amino acid sequence: CATSREGAKSYEQYF.

The chain couples TRBV5-1 to TRBJ1-2, with D tentatively TRBD1 (6 bases). Germline loops: CDR1 SGHRS, CDR2 YFSETQ. The CDR3 loop spans 14 amino acids. Trimming removed 5 bases from V and 0 bases from J, with 11 bases in between. The CDR3 protein is CASRGGPTNYGYTF. The CDR3 coding sequence is TGCGCCAGCAGGGGGGGCCCAACTAACTATGGCTACACCTTC.

V is TRBV6-5 and J is TRBJ1-2, with D tentatively TRBD1 (5 bases). The CDR3 is 14 residues long. Trimming left V 5 bases short and J 4 bases short, with 14 bases between. Germline V gives CDR1 MNHEY, CDR2 SVGAGI. CDR3 in DNA: TGTGCCAGCAGTCCCCAGGGACCCACCTATGGCTACACCTTC. It is translated as CASSPQGPTYGYTF.

Worth noting for this clone: In the same sample, other DNA sequences code for this CDR3. The chain joins TRBV19 to TRBJ2-2; D gene uncertain. CDR1 and CDR2 from the germline V gene are LNHDA and SQIVND (reference sequence). V lost 6 bases and J 6 bases, leaving 5 bases between the germline ends. This CDR3 spans 11 amino acids. CDR3 nucleotides: TGTGCCAGTAGCACTCCCGGGGAGCTGTTTTTT. This sequence encodes CASSTPGELFF.

The chain links TRBV5-1 to TRBJ2-2; maybe TRBD1 (5 bases). Per germline, CDR1 SGHRS and CDR2 YFSETQ. CDR3 length: 16 residues. Trimming pared 0 bases from V and 6 bases from J, leaving 15 bases between. CDR3 nucleotide sequence: TGCGCCAGCAGCTTGGCCAATACCGCAGGGCCCGGGGAGCTGTTTTTT. Protein product: CASSLANTAGPGELFF.

As for this clone: An end of the junction does not agree with germline; a read error may underlie this. The CDR3 sequence: CASSLVAEETQYF. CDR3 DNA: TGTGCTAGCAGCTTAGTGGCGGAAGAGACCCAGTACTTC. This chain uses TRBV7-7 with TRBJ2-5; D uncertain. The length of the CDR3 is 13 residues. The germline V gene has CDR1 SSHAT and CDR2 FNYEAQ (reference sequence).

V and J are TRBV29-1 and TRBJ1-1, with 8 bases fitting TRBD1. The V segment lost 7 bases and the J segment 11 bases; nucleotides outside the gene matches: 12. This CDR3 is 12 amino acids long. Germline CDR1 reads SQVTM; CDR2 reads ANQGSEA. CDR3 bases: TGCAGCGCCCGTGCCGGACAGGGTTTGGCTTTCTTT. Protein: CSARAGQGLAFF.

In nucleotides, the CDR3 is TGCAGCGTCCAAATACGGGACAGGGGAACAGATACGCAGTATTTT. As protein: CSVQIRDRGTDTQYF. The chain carries TRBV29-1 and TRBJ2-3; 10 positions match TRBD1. CDR3 length: 15 residues. CDR1 is SQVTM and CDR2 is ANQGSEA in the germline V gene. Trimming took 6 bases from V and 3 from J; bases not matched to a gene: 9.

The chain joins TRBV28 to TRBJ1-5; the D gene is possibly TRBD1 (5 bases). Germline CDR1 is MDHEN and CDR2 is SYDVKM. There are 12 residues in the CDR3. V was clipped by 7 bases and J by 9 bases, with 13 bases between them. The CDR3 nucleotides are TGTGCCAGCACTACTCAAAGGGGGCCCCAGCATTTT. It translates to CASTTQRGPQHF.

V and J are TRBV4-1 and TRBJ2-7, with 11 bases that match TRBD2. The junction had 1 base not matched to a gene; V was cut back by 2 bases and J by 1 base. This CDR3 is 15 amino acids long. Germline CDR1 MGHRA, CDR2 YSYEKL. CDR3 sequence (DNA): TGCGCCAGCAGCCAAACTAGCGGGGGATCCTACGAGCAGTACTTC. This sequence encodes CASSQTSGGSYEQYF.

The chain joins TRBV18 to TRBJ2-1, with 14 bases aligning to TRBD2. This CDR3 has 18 residues. Looked up from germline, CDR1 is KGHSH and CDR2 is LQKENI. The J segment lost 7 bases and the V segment lost 3 bases, leaving 11 bases of the junction unmatched. CDR3 loop: CASSPRGLAGAPQNEQFF. In DNA, the CDR3 is TGTGCCAGCTCACCGAGGGGACTAGCGGGAGCCCCTCAGAATGAGCAGTTCTTC.

The CDR3 DNA reads TGTGCCTGGCGGGGACAGGAGGGACAGCCCCAGCATTTT. Protein product: CAWRGQEGQPQHF. This chain links TRBV30 with TRBJ1-5; the match to TRBD1 covers 8 bases. Germline CDR1 reads GTSNPN; CDR2 reads SVGIG (reference sequence). This CDR3 is 13 amino acids long. J was trimmed by 7 bases and V by 5 bases; bases with no gene match: 7.

This sequence joins TRBV18 and TRBJ2-4; D is uncertain. V lost 6 bases, J lost 1 base, and 13 bases lay in between. CDR1 and CDR2 (germline): KGHSH, LQKENI. The CDR3 extends over 15 amino acids. The CDR3 sequence is CASSQIFSAKNIQYF. In DNA form, the CDR3 reads TGTGCCAGCTCCCAGATATTTAGTGCCAAAAACATTCAGTACTTC.

As regards this clone: Germline is not matched at one junction end, which may reflect a read error. V usage is TRBV5-1 and J usage is TRBJ2-1; 7 bases agree with TRBD2. Germline V lookup: CDR1 SGHRS, CDR2 YFSETQ. The CDR3 is 16 residues long. The CDR3 reads CASSLLGGSAYNKQFF. Written as DNA, the CDR3 is TGCGCCAGCAGCTTGTTGGGCGGGAGTGCCTACAATAAGCAGTTCTTC. The full variable domain, with the rest looked up from reference TRBV5-1 and TRBJ2-1, is KAGVTQTPRYLIKTRGQQVTLSCSPISGHRSVSWYQQTPGQGLQFLFEYFSETQRNKGNFPGRFSGRQFSNSRSEMNVSTLELGDSALYLCASSLLGGSAYNKQFFGPGTRLTVL.

The V call is TRBV11-2, the J call TRBJ2-5; D gene ambiguous. V lost 1 base and J 1 base, leaving 7 bases between the germline ends. Germline CDR1 SGHAT, CDR2 FQNNGV. This CDR3 spans 14 amino acids. The DNA of the CDR3 is TGTGCCAGCAGCTTAGGGTGGAGCCAAGAGACCCAGTACTTC. Its protein is CASSLGWSQETQYF.

The chain joins TRBV27 to TRBJ1-2; 7 bases line up with TRBD1. The J segment lost 0 bases and the V segment lost 6 bases, leaving 10 bases of the junction unmatched. Per germline, CDR1 MNHEY and CDR2 SMNVEV (reference sequence). The CDR3 runs 16 residues. The CDR3 DNA is TGTGCCAGCAGACGGACAGGAAAGCTAACTAACTATGGCTACACCTTC. Protein product: CASRRTGKLTNYGYTF.

CDR3 bases: TGCAGCGTTGGGGGTCAGGGGTACCCTCTGAACTATGGCTACACCTTC. This codes for CSVGGQGYPLNYGYTF. The chain joins TRBV29-1 to TRBJ1-2; D is perhaps TRBD1 (6 bases). The CDR3 extends over 16 amino acids. V was cut by 4 bases and J by 2 bases, with 20 bases left in between. Germline loops: CDR1 SQVTM, CDR2 ANQGSEA.

This clone was recorded once. This chain links TRBV2 with TRBJ1-1; the match to TRBD1 covers 7 bases. Germline assignment: CDR1 SNHLY and CDR2 FYNNEI. The length of the CDR3 is 15 residues. The J segment lost 0 bases and the V segment lost 6 bases, leaving 7 bases of the junction unmatched. CDR3 DNA sequence: TGTGCCAGCAGCATAACAGGGGCCCTGAACACTGAAGCTTTCTTT. It specifies CASSITGALNTEAFF.

This sequence joins TRBV6-5 and TRBJ2-7; TRBD2 aligns across 9 bases. Germline V gene data show CDR1 as MNHEY and CDR2 as SVGAGI. The CDR3 covers 13 residues. Trimming cost V 9 bases and J 3 bases; bases outside gene matches: 6. The chain's CDR3 is CASQKREDYEQYF. Here the CDR3 DNA reads TGTGCCAGTCAAAAGCGGGAGGACTACGAGCAGTACTTC.